The entry that follows covers one T cell receptor beta chain sequence. The sample originates from a study of blood T cell repertoires in COVID-19. Across the whole study: Specimens from acute and convalescent COVID-19 originated in the United States, Italy and Spain.

Looked up from germline, CDR1 is SQVTM and CDR2 is ANQGSEA. Losses at the gene ends were 2 bases for V and 0 bases for J; bases not matched to a gene: 5. CDR3 length: 15 amino acids. Some clones are missing from TCRdb's copy, which holds only in-frame ones; the method was immunoSEQ multiplex PCR. The sample includes about 200,000 clones, roughly 90% seen only once; the top ten take 0.7% to 0.95%. The specimen sequenced was peripheral blood. The V call is TRBV29-1, the J call TRBJ1-1; the match to TRBD1 covers 8 bases. The TCR was taken from a woman between 65 and 79 years old with acute or convalescent COVID-19. The CDR3 here is CSVETRQGMNTEAFF. CDR3 DNA: TGCAGCGTTGAAACTCGACAGGGGATGAACACTGAAGCTTTCTTT.